This T cell receptor beta chain was sequenced for a study of blood T cell repertoires in COVID-19. Whole-study context: From T cells, B-cell-depleted T cells, or PBMCs came the material, which was cDNA or gDNA.

Original data processing: Estimated nucleated cell counts came from reference gene primer amplification. Clones were sequenced by immunoSEQ multiplex PCR, and TCRdb holds only the in-frame ones, with some missing. V and J calls and clone size are copied from that table; D and trimming were computed from the DNA. The sample shows just under 250,000 clones, about 86% of them seen only once. The CDR3 contains 17 residues. Per the germline V gene, CDR1 is SGHVS and CDR2 is FNYEAQ. J lost 3 bases, V lost 4 bases, and 11 bases had no gene match. This chain uses TRBV7-6 with TRBJ2-1, with 8 positions matching TRBD2. Sequenced: peripheral blood. This TCR derives from a woman aged 30 to 39 who had recovered from COVID-19. The CDR3 DNA sequence: TGTGCCAGCAGCTCCACGCCTCCGGGGGGGTTCTACAATGAGCAGTTCTTC. This sequence encodes CASSSTPPGGFYNEQFF.